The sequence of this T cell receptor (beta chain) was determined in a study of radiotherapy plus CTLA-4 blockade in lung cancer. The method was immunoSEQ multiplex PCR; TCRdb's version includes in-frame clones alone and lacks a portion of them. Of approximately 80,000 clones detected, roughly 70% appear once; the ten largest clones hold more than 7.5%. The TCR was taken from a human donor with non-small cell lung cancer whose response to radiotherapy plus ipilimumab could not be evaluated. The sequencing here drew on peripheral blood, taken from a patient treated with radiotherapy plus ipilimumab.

The CDR3 nucleotides are TGTGCCAGCAGGGCCCGACAGGGTATCTCCTACAATGAGCAGTTCTTC. It encodes CASRARQGISYNEQFF. J is TRBJ2-1 and V is TRBV2; 7 bases agree with TRBD1. Germline CDR1 reads SNHLY; CDR2 reads FYNNEI. The V and J ends lost 6 bases and 0 bases, in that order; junction bases with no gene match: 8. The CDR3 runs 16 residues.